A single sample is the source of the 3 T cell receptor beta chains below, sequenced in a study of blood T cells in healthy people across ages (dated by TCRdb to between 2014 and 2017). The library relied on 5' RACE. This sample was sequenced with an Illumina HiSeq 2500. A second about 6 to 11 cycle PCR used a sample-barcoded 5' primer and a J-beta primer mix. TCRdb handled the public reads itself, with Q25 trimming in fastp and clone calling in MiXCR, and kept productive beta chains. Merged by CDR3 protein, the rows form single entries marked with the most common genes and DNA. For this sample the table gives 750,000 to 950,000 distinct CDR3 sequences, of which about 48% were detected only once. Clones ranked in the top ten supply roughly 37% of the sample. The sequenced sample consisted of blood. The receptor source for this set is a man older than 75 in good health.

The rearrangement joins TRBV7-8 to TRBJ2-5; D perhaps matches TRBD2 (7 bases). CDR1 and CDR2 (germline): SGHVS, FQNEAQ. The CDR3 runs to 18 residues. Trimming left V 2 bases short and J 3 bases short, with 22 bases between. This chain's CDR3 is CASSLIIGGAPGKETQYF. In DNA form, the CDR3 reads TGTGCCAGCAGCTTAATCATTGGGGGGGCGCCTGGTAAAGAGACCCAGTACTTC.

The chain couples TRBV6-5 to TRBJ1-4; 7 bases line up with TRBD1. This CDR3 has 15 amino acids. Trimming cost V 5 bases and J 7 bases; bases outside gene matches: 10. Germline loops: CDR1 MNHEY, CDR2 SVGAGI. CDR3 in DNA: TGTGCCAGCAGTCTTGAGGGACAGACGGGTGAAAAACTGTTTTTT. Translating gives CASSLEGQTGEKLFF.

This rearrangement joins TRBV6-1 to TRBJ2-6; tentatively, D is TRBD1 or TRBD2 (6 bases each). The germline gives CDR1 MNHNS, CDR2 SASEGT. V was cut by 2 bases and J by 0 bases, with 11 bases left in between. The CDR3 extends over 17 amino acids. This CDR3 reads CASSETEGDSGANVLTF. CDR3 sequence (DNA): TGTGCCAGCAGTGAAACGGAGGGGGACTCTGGGGCCAACGTCCTGACTTTC.